The 25 T cell receptor beta chains reported below all come from one sample, sequenced in a study of blood T cell repertoires in COVID-19. Clones were read by immunoSEQ multiplex PCR, and TCRdb kept only the in-frame ones, dropping some. Of about 190,000 clones in the sample, 80% were seen once. Material: peripheral blood. The receptors here all came from a man aged 60-69 years with acute or convalescent COVID-19.

The CDR3 region is CASGQPNGGISYEQYF. CDR3 bases: TGTGCCAGCGGACAACCCAACGGGGGGATCTCCTACGAGCAGTACTTC. The chain combines TRBV27 with TRBJ2-7; the match to TRBD2 covers 7 bases. The CDR3 is 16 residues long. The V gene's germline CDR1 is MNHEY and CDR2 SMNVEV (reference sequence). V dropped 8 bases and J dropped 0; count of bases not matched to a gene: 13.

The rearrangement links TRBV30 to TRBJ2-1, with 16 bases that match TRBD2. With V trimmed by 3 bases and J by 7 bases, 15 bases remained unmatched. CDR1 and CDR2 from the germline V gene are GTSNPN and SVGIG (reference sequence). CDR3 length: 19 residues. As DNA, the CDR3 is TGTGCCTGGAGCCGATTGGGACTAGCGGGAGGGCCAGGAAAGAATGAGCAGTTCTTC. Protein: CAWSRLGLAGGPGKNEQFF.

V and J are TRBV18 and TRBJ1-6; 10 bases fit TRBD1. Looked up from germline, CDR1 is KGHSH and CDR2 is LQKENI. With V trimmed by 3 bases and J by 10 bases, 6 bases remained unmatched. CDR3 length: 15 amino acids. The CDR3 DNA sequence: TGTGCCAGCTCACCCTCAGGACAGGGGGGATCACCCCTCCACTTT. Translated: CASSPSGQGGSPLHF.

The rearrangement uses TRBV6-5 and TRBJ2-3; TRBD2 matches 8 bases. The CDR3 runs 15 residues. Germline CDR1 is MNHEY and CDR2 is SVGAGI. V dropped 6 bases and J dropped 2; count of bases not matched to a gene: 7. CDR3 sequence reads: CASRARGGLTDTQYF. The CDR3 region has the DNA TGTGCCAGCAGAGCCCGGGGGGGCCTCACAGATACGCAGTATTTT.

The V call is TRBV30, the J call TRBJ1-5, with D tentatively TRBD1 (5 bases). V was pared by 0 bases and J by 0 bases, with 6 bases between. The CDR3 runs to 14 residues. Germline loops: CDR1 GTSNPN, CDR2 SVGIG (reference sequence). This CDR3 is CAWSVTVSNQPQHF. DNA for the CDR3: TGTGCCTGGAGTGTGACAGTTAGCAATCAGCCCCAGCATTTT.

The genes are TRBV5-1 and TRBJ2-6; D not resolved. The V end was cut by 2 bases, the J end by 0 bases, with 18 bases between. Germline V gives CDR1 SGHRS, CDR2 YFSETQ. The CDR3 sequence is 19 residues long. The CDR3 here is CASSFSLGRRTSGANVLTF. In DNA form, the CDR3 reads TGCGCCAGCAGCTTTTCTCTGGGCAGAAGAACCTCTGGGGCCAACGTCCTGACTTTC.

A remark on this clone: The DNA is left out, because the CDR3 cannot be placed on it with certainty; the CDR3 is given as TCRdb lists it. The rearrangement uses TRBV6-1 and TRBJ1-2; the D call of TRBD1 is as the table states it, not checked on the DNA. Germline loops: CDR1 MNHNS, CDR2 SASEGT. The CDR3 is made up of 14 amino acids, end residues included. The CDR3 region is CASSEWGTGIPEAF.

The chain employs TRBV6-5 and TRBJ1-5, with D maybe TRBD1 (6 bases). CDR3 length: 14 amino acids. Germline CDR1 is MNHEY and CDR2 is SVGAGI. Trimming removed 5 bases from V and 6 bases from J, with 14 bases in between. The CDR3, as DNA: TGTGCCAGCAGTAGGGACATTTTTGGTCAGCCCCAGCATTTT. This codes for CASSRDIFGQPQHF.

The chain uses TRBV6-5 and TRBJ1-2, with D perhaps TRBD1 (6 bases). Germline V gene lookup returns CDR1 MNHEY and CDR2 SVGAGI. The V end was cut by 0 bases, the J end by 7 bases, with 18 bases between. The CDR3 runs to 16 residues. The CDR3 protein is CASSYSGSGTGSGYTF. As DNA, the CDR3 is TGTGCCAGCAGTTACTCGGGTTCCGGCACAGGGTCTGGCTACACCTTC.

The V gene is TRBV2, the J gene TRBJ2-1; 7 bases line up with TRBD2. CDR3 size: 15 residues. CDR1 is SNHLY and CDR2 is FYNNEI in the germline V gene. V shed 5 bases and J 4 bases; nucleotides not matched to a gene: 8. The CDR3: CASSTGTKIYNEQFF. Written as DNA, the CDR3 is TGTGCCAGCAGTACCGGGACTAAAATTTACAATGAGCAGTTCTTC.

This clone was seen more than once but under ten times. The DNA of the CDR3 is TGTGCCAGCTTAGGACAGGGGGCGGAAGAGCAGTACTTC. This gives the protein CASLGQGAEEQYF. The chain recombines TRBV6-5 with TRBJ2-7, with 11 bases matching TRBD1. V dropped 8 bases and J dropped 7; count of bases not matched to a gene: 7. CDR1 and CDR2 from the germline V gene are MNHEY and SVGAGI. CDR3 length: 13 amino acids.

The count of this clone is one. The chain is built from TRBV5-5 and TRBJ2-3, with 8 bases lining up with TRBD1. Per the germline V gene, CDR1 is SGHKS and CDR2 is YYEKEE (reference sequence). V trimming: 0 bases; J trimming: 1 base; junction bases outside the gene matches: 4. This CDR3 region has 16 residues. CDR3 sequence: CASSLGGTGGTDTQYF. The CDR3 DNA reads as TGTGCCAGCAGCTTGGGAGGGACAGGAGGCACAGATACGCAGTATTTT.

This chain links TRBV6-5 with TRBJ2-7; 10 bases line up with TRBD2. The CDR3 contains 12 residues. Germline V lookup: CDR1 MNHEY, CDR2 SVGAGI. V was clipped by 10 bases and J by 3 bases; unmatched bases: 3. In nucleotides, the CDR3 is TGTGCCACCCGGACTAGCGGCTACGAGCAGTACTTC. Translation: CATRTSGYEQYF.

The chain uses TRBV9 and TRBJ2-1, with D possibly matching TRBD1 (6 bases). The CDR3 length is 14 residues. V shed 0 bases and J shed 9 bases, with 13 bases lying between them. In germline, CDR1 is SGDLS, CDR2 YYNGEE. The CDR3 bases are TGTGCCAGCAGCGTAGCTCTTCAGGGGCCTGAGCAGTTCTTC. It translates to CASSVALQGPEQFF.

The chain employs TRBV7-8 and TRBJ1-5; tentatively, D is TRBD1 (6 bases). The CDR3 is made up of 16 amino acids. V dropped 5 bases and J dropped 3 bases, with 17 bases sitting between them. Germline V gives CDR1 SGHVS, CDR2 FQNEAQ. The CDR3, as DNA: TGTGCCAGCAGCGGTAACTCACAGGGAATCAATCAGCCCCAGCATTTT. Protein sequence: CASSGNSQGINQPQHF. Supplemented by reference TRBV7-8 and TRBJ1-5, the full variable domain reads GAGVSQSPRYKVAKRGQDVALRCDPISGHVSLFWYQQALGQGPEFLTYFQNEAQLDKSGLPSDRFFAERPEGSVSTLKIQRTQQEDSAVYLCASSGNSQGINQPQHFGDGTRLSIL.

The gene calls are TRBV27 and TRBJ2-1; 8 bases are a match to TRBD2. Germline V lookup: CDR1 MNHEY, CDR2 SMNVEV (reference sequence). The V and J ends lost 7 bases and 5 bases, in that order; junction bases with no gene match: 7. This CDR3 spans 14 amino acids. The DNA for the CDR3 is TGTGCCAGCACGCCGGGAGGGAGTAACAATGAGCAGTTCTTC. Translated: CASTPGGSNNEQFF.

The chain employs TRBV7-9 and TRBJ2-5, with TRBD2 matching over 7 bases. Per germline, CDR1 SEHNR and CDR2 FQNEAQ (reference sequence). J was trimmed by 2 bases and V by 4 bases; bases with no gene match: 4. The CDR3 contains 14 residues. The CDR3 bases are TGTGCCAGCAGCTCCTGGGACTATCAAGAGACCCAGTACTTC. It codes for CASSSWDYQETQYF.

In regard to this clone: At one of its ends the junction is not consistent with the germline gene, which may arise from a read error. The V and J genes are TRBV20-1 and TRBJ1-4; no clear D. CDR3 size: 9 residues. The germline CDR1 and CDR2 sequences are DFQATT and SNEGSKA (reference sequence). The CDR3 DNA reads as TGCAGTGCTAGAGTCACAACAAATTTT. Amino acids: CSARVTTNF.

This chain uses TRBV7-2 with TRBJ2-2, with D perhaps TRBD2 (6 bases). CDR1 and CDR2 from the germline V gene are SGHTA and FQGNSA. This CDR3 region has 15 residues. Trimming pared 5 bases from V and 7 bases from J, leaving 17 bases between. The CDR3 loop reads CASSPVLVGSGELFF. In nucleotides, the CDR3 is TGTGCCAGCAGCCCCGTTTTAGTCGGGAGCGGGGAGCTGTTTTTT.

The chain links TRBV27 to TRBJ2-7; TRBD1 aligns across 7 bases. Germline CDR1 MNHEY, CDR2 SMNVEV (reference sequence). CDR3 length equals 13 residues. The V and J ends lost 4 bases and 3 bases, in that order; junction bases with no gene match: 3. The CDR3: CASSSGQSYEQYF. The CDR3 nucleotides are TGTGCCAGCAGTTCGGGACAGAGCTACGAGCAGTACTTC.

This chain uses TRBV27 with TRBJ2-7; D is unresolved. With 5 bases removed from V and 0 bases from J, the gap between germline ends came to 14 bases. There are 15 residues in the CDR3. Germline values: CDR1 MNHEY, CDR2 SMNVEV (reference sequence). The CDR3 loop reads CASSPRFPGSYEQYF. CDR3 nucleotides: TGTGCCAGCAGTCCCCGATTCCCAGGCTCCTACGAGCAGTACTTC.

V is TRBV15 and J is TRBJ2-2, with D unclear. Germline-derived CDR1 and CDR2 are LNHNV and YYDKDF (reference sequence). CDR3 length: 13 residues. V dropped 6 bases and J dropped 0 bases, with 5 bases sitting between them. CDR3 loop: CATSYTNTGELFF. The CDR3 DNA follows: TGTGCCACCAGTTACACGAACACCGGGGAGCTGTTTTTT.

This clone was detected once. V and J are TRBV6-1 and TRBJ1-4, with TRBD1 matching 10 bases. The V gene's germline CDR1 is MNHNS and CDR2 SASEGT. V shed 2 bases and J 7 bases; nucleotides not matched to a gene: 4. CDR3 length: 15 residues. The CDR3 bases are TGTGCCAGCAGTGAACTAGGACAGGGGGGTGAAAAACTGTTTTTT. Protein product: CASSELGQGGEKLFF.

The chain joins TRBV7-8 to TRBJ2-3; TRBD2 aligns across 9 bases. After removal of 0 bases from V and 0 bases from J, the junction contained 1 base not matched to a gene. The germline CDR1 and CDR2 sequences are SGHVS and FQNEAQ. The CDR3 sequence is 16 residues long. CDR3 nucleotide sequence: TGTGCCAGCAGCTTAGCGACTAGCGGAAGCACAGATACGCAGTATTTT. This translates into CASSLATSGSTDTQYF.

This chain links TRBV6-5 with TRBJ1-2; D is unclear. The germline gives CDR1 MNHEY, CDR2 SVGAGI. This CDR3 is built from 13 residues. Trimming removed 0 bases at V and 3 bases at J, with 5 bases between. In DNA form, the CDR3 reads TGTGCCAGCAGTTACTCTGAGGACTATGGCTACACCTTC. Amino acid sequence: CASSYSEDYGYTF.